This TCR beta chain was documented in a study of blood T cell repertoires in COVID-19. Trimming pared 8 bases from V and 6 bases from J, leaving 13 bases between. From germline, CDR1 is SEHNR and CDR2 FQNEAQ (reference sequence). The CDR3 runs to 12 residues. TCRdb keeps only in-frame clones here, not all; method: immunoSEQ multiplex PCR. This table holds approximately 220,000 clones, 86% found once. Participant-given clinical history determined each cohort assignment. This chain joins TRBV7-9 and TRBJ1-2, with D perhaps TRBD1 (5 bases). This clonotype was sampled from a woman in her thirties who had been exposed to COVID-19. Material for sequencing was PBMCs or T cells enriched from blood (not recorded which). The CDR3 region is CASPGTRDGYTF. Written as DNA, the CDR3 is TGTGCCAGCCCCGGGACTAGAGATGGCTACACCTTC. The entire variable domain, with the rest obtained from reference TRBV7-9 and TRBJ1-2, is as follows: DTGVSQNPRHKITKRGQNVTFRCDPISEHNRLYWYRQTLGQGPEFLTYFQNEAQLEKSRLLSDRFSAERPKGSFSTLEIQRTEQGDSAMYLCASPGTRDGYTFGSGTRLTVV.